The clone carrying this T cell receptor (beta chain) was counted a few times. No antigen is known for it. Profiled with immunoSEQ multiplex PCR; TCRdb holds only in-frame clones, not every one. The profile shows around 110,000 clones, approximately 83% of them singletons. The CDR3 extends over 14 amino acids. Between the trimmed V and J ends, which lost 3 bases and 3 bases, there was a span of 11 bases. CDR1 is SGHRS and CDR2 is YFSETQ in the germline V gene. These data come from a study of T cell responses to AZD1222 COVID-19 vaccine. Study-level findings and limits: Repertoires were sampled only after the peak T cell response. In a largely white British group with more females than males, clonal diversity was possibly underestimated. Spike regions recognized by vaccine-associated CD4 TCRs spanned the protein, led by 160-218 and 743-854. Seropositive status at baseline applied to only a handful of AZD1222 recipients.

The chain is built from TRBV5-1 and TRBJ2-3; D is perhaps TRBD1 (5 bases). The sequence was obtained from an adult in good health. The material sequenced was peripheral blood, taken on day 0 of MenACWY control vaccination. CDR3 protein: CASSSMTETDTQYF. CDR3 nucleotides: TGCGCCAGCAGCTCCATGACAGAAACAGATACGCAGTATTTT.